This TCR beta chain appears in the sequencing data of a study of blood T cell repertoires in COVID-19. Study as a whole: The samples span acute and convalescent COVID-19 from the United States, Italy and Spain.

Participant ages covered roughly 18 to 89 years across around 22 US areas. The study assigned cohorts using participant-reported clinical history. Some clones are missing from TCRdb's copy, which holds only in-frame ones; the method was immunoSEQ multiplex PCR. The repertoire holds about 250,000 clones, roughly 87% seen once, with just over 2.5% in the top ten. The germline V gene encodes CDR1 LNHDA and CDR2 SQIVND (reference sequence). Between the trimmed V and J ends, which lost 6 bases and 0 bases, there was a span of 18 bases. This CDR3 is built from 16 residues. The chain has TRBV19 and TRBJ2-7, with TRBD2 as a possible D gene (5 bases). The sequencing input was PBMCs or T cells enriched from blood (not recorded which). The sequence was collected from a woman in her 30s with acute COVID-19. CDR3 sequence: CASSPLPEGPSYEQYF. The CDR3 DNA sequence: TGTGCCAGTAGCCCACTACCCGAGGGCCCCTCCTACGAGCAGTACTTC.